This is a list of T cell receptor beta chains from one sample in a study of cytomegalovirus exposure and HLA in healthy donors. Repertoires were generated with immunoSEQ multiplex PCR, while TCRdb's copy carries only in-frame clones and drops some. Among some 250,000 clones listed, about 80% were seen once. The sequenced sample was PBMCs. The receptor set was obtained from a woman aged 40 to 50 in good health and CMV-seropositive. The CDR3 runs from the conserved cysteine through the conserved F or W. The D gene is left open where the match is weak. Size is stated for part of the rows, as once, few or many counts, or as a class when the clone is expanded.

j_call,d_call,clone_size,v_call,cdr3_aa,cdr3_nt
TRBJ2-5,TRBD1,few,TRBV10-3,CAISEKGTGEEETQYF,TGTGCCATCAGTGAAAAAGGGACAGGGGAGGAGGAGACCCAGTACTTC
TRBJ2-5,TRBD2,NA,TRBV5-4,CASSSGLGLAGGGQETQYF,TGTGCCAGCAGCTCTGGTCTGGGACTAGCGGGGGGAGGTCAAGAGACCCAGTACTTC
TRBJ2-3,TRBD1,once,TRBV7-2,CASSFPRGTGLDTQYF,TGTGCCAGCAGCTTTCCCCGGGGGACAGGGCTAGATACGCAGTATTTT
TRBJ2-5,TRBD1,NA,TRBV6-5,CASSSQGARIWEQYF,TGTGCCAGCAGTTCACAGGGGGCTCGTATTTGGGAGCAGTACTTC
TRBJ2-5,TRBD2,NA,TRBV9,CASSVRGGVETQYF,TGTGCCAGCAGCGTACGGGGGGGAGTGGAGACCCAGTACTTC
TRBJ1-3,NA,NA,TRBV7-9,CASTSIPFSGNTIYF,TGTGCCAGCACCTCTATTCCCTTCTCTGGAAACACCATATATTTT
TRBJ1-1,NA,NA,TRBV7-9,CASSLGPAEAFF,TGTGCCAGCAGCTTAGGGCCCGCTGAAGCTTTCTTT
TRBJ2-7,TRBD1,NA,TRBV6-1,CASRGTGGVYEQYF,TGTGCCAGCAGGGGGACAGGGGGAGTCTACGAGCAGTACTTC
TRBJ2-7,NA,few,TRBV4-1,CASSQVLTGPGYEQYF,TGCGCCAGCAGCCAAGTCCTTACAGGGCCAGGATACGAGCAGTACTTC
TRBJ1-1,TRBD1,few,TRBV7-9,CASRPGQGTEAFF,TGTGCCAGCAGGCCGGGACAGGGCACTGAAGCTTTCTTT
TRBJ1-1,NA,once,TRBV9,CASSLRGNTEAFF,TGTGCCAGCAGCCTTAGGGGTAACACTGAAGCTTTCTTT
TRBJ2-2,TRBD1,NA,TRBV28,CASSVSTGFEGELFF,TGTGCCAGCAGCGTCTCGACAGGGTTTGAAGGGGAGCTGTTTTTT
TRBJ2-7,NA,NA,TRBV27,CASSLGYGQKSYEQYF,TGTGCCAGCAGTTTAGGCTACGGACAAAAATCCTACGAGCAGTACTTC
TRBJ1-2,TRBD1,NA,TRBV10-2,CASRTGTAISYGYTF,TGCGCCAGCAGAACCGGGACAGCGATAAGCTATGGCTACACCTTC
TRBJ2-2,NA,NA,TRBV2,CASRGDRTLNTGELFF,TGTGCCAGCAGGGGAGACAGGACCCTTAACACCGGGGAGCTGTTTTTT
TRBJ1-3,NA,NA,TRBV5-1,CASSLAGRGNTIYF,TGCGCCAGCAGCTTGGCAGGGCGTGGAAACACCATATATTTT
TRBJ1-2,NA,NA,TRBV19,CATTPSTSGVGYGYTF,TGTGCCACTACCCCCTCCACGTCAGGGGTAGGGTATGGCTACACCTTC
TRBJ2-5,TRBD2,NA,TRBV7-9,CASSSPSSGGEETQYF,TGTGCCAGCAGCTCACCCTCTAGCGGGGGAGAAGAGACCCAGTACTTC
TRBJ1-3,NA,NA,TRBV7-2,CASSLVSQEAGNTIYF,TGTGCCAGCAGCTTAGTATCGCAGGAGGCTGGAAACACCATATATTTT
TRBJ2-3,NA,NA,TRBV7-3,CASSLKAGITDTQYF,TGTGCCAGCAGCTTAAAGGCAGGGATCACAGATACGCAGTATTTT